Each of the 14 T cell receptor beta chains below was sequenced from the same sample in a study of blood T cell repertoires in COVID-19. Repertoires were generated with immunoSEQ multiplex PCR, while TCRdb's copy carries only in-frame clones and drops some. The profile shows approximately 200,000 clones, 60% to 85% of them singletons. Material for sequencing was peripheral blood. These receptors were obtained from a man aged 55 to 70 with active or convalescent COVID-19.

This chain connects TRBV3-1 (or the pseudogene TRBV3-2) to TRBJ2-4; 8 bases are a match to TRBD2. The CDR3 runs 15 residues. J lost 0 bases, V lost 6 bases, and 4 bases had no gene match. In germline, CDR1 is LGHDT, CDR2 YNNKEL (reference sequence). This chain's CDR3 is CASSPSGLAKNIQYF. CDR3 sequence (DNA): TGTGCCAGCAGTCCTAGCGGGCTAGCCAAAAACATTCAGTACTTC.

In this sample, this clone turned up once. The chain combines TRBV7-2 with TRBJ1-1; no definite D call. Deletions cut 4 bases from V and 0 bases from J, with 6 bases between. Germline CDR1 SGHTA, CDR2 FQGNSA. CDR3 length: 13 residues. CDR3 sequence (DNA): TGTGCCAGCAGCTCAGGCCTGAACACTGAAGCTTTCTTT. Residues: CASSSGLNTEAFF.

The chain links TRBV11-2 to TRBJ2-5, with a weak D call TRBD1 (5 bases). This CDR3 contains 16 residues. V was pared by 5 bases and J by 0 bases, with 16 bases between. The germline V gene has CDR1 SGHAT and CDR2 FQNNGV. CDR3 nucleotide sequence: TGTGCCAGCAGCCCCATGGGGCAGGGCCACCAAGAGACCCAGTACTTC. Encoded protein: CASSPMGQGHQETQYF. Full variable domain (outside the CDR3, taken from reference TRBV11-2 and TRBJ2-5): EAGVAQSPRYKIIEKRQSVAFWCNPISGHATLYWYQQILGQGPKLLIQFQNNGVVDDSQLPKDRFSAERLKGVDSTLKIQPAKLEDSAVYLCASSPMGQGHQETQYFGPGTRLLVL.

To note about this clone: This specimen includes other DNA sequences encoding the same CDR3. CDR3 nucleotide sequence: TGTGCCAGTAGTATCAACTCGAACACTGAAGCTTTCTTT. This codes for CASSINSNTEAFF. The rearrangement links TRBV19 to TRBJ1-1; D gene unclear. This CDR3 contains 13 residues. V lost 3 bases and J lost 1, with 6 bases in between. Germline assignment: CDR1 LNHDA and CDR2 SQIVND (reference sequence).

This clone was detected only a few times. V usage is TRBV3-1 (or the pseudogene TRBV3-2) and J usage is TRBJ1-2, with D perhaps matching TRBD1 (5 bases). The germline V gene encodes CDR1 LGHDT and CDR2 YNNKEL (reference sequence). The V and J ends lost 4 bases and 7 bases respectively, with 13 bases between them. This CDR3 has 13 residues. The CDR3 nucleotides read TGTGCCAGCAGCCGAGCGGAGGGACGTGGCTACACCTTC. Its translation: CASSRAEGRGYTF.

This chain links TRBV7-6 with TRBJ2-7; possible D gene TRBD1, 5 bases. Deletions cut 4 bases from V and 1 base from J, with 11 bases between. Germline assignment: CDR1 SGHVS and CDR2 FNYEAQ. This CDR3 has 14 amino acids. This CDR3 reads CASSSSDTSYEQYF. CDR3 DNA sequence: TGTGCCAGCAGCTCCTCGGACACTTCCTACGAGCAGTACTTC.

This chain uses TRBV7-3 with TRBJ2-3, with 7 bases that match TRBD1. V dropped 6 bases and J dropped 2; count of bases not matched to a gene: 5. The CDR3 totals 14 residues. The germline CDR1 and CDR2 sequences are SGHTA and FQGTGA. Here the CDR3 reads CASSPDRYTDTQYF. The CDR3 DNA is TGTGCCAGCAGTCCGGACAGGTACACAGATACGCAGTATTTT.

This sequence joins TRBV28 and TRBJ2-3; 8 bases are shared with TRBD1. Germline-derived CDR1 and CDR2 are MDHEN and SYDVKM. The CDR3 runs to 13 residues. V dropped 8 bases and J dropped 0; count of bases not matched to a gene: 1. As DNA, the CDR3 is TGTGCCAGCCGGACAGGGAGCACAGATACGCAGTATTTT. Its protein is CASRTGSTDTQYF.

The chain couples TRBV2 to TRBJ2-3, with TRBD2 identical over 9 bases. Trimming cost V 6 bases and J 2 bases; bases outside gene matches: 3. CDR3 length: 14 amino acids. Germline V CDR1 and CDR2: SNHLY, FYNNEI. In nucleotides, the CDR3 is TGTGCCAGCAGGGGGACTAGCTACACAGATACGCAGTATTTT. Residues: CASRGTSYTDTQYF.

This clone occurred a few times. The rearrangement links TRBV27 to TRBJ2-7; D not certain. The length of the CDR3 is 15 residues. CDR1 is MNHEY and CDR2 is SMNVEV in the germline V gene (reference sequence). V lost 3 bases and J 4 bases, leaving 16 bases between the germline ends. Here the CDR3 DNA reads TGTGCCAGCAGTTTGTCGGCAGGATACACGTACGAGCAGTACTTC. It translates to CASSLSAGYTYEQYF.

V is TRBV3-1 (or the pseudogene TRBV3-2) and J is TRBJ2-1, with D unresolved. V dropped 4 bases and J dropped 0 bases, with 7 bases sitting between them. This CDR3 is built from 14 residues. CDR1 and CDR2 from the germline V gene are LGHDT and YNNKEL (reference sequence). The CDR3 DNA sequence: TGTGCCAGCAGCCGCCACAACTCCTACAATGAGCAGTTCTTC. It translates to CASSRHNSYNEQFF.

CDR3 in amino acids: CAISESLLAGGHANTGELFF. Here the CDR3 DNA reads TGTGCCATCAGTGAGTCGTTATTAGCGGGAGGTCACGCGAACACCGGGGAGCTGTTTTTT. This rearrangement joins TRBV10-3 to TRBJ2-2, with TRBD2 matching 10 bases. The CDR3 is 20 amino acids. The V gene end was trimmed by 0 bases and the J gene end by 0 bases; junction bases not matched to a gene: 10. The germline V gene has CDR1 ENHRY and CDR2 SYGVKD.

This chain uses TRBV18 with TRBJ1-2; D remains unclear. Per the germline V gene, CDR1 is KGHSH and CDR2 is LQKENI. V lost 2 bases and J 4 bases, leaving 14 bases between the germline ends. This CDR3 is built from 15 residues. The chain's CDR3 is CASSPSRGNSYGYTF. The CDR3 DNA reads TGTGCCAGCTCACCAAGTCGCGGGAATAGCTATGGCTACACCTTC.

Here the CDR3 reads CASSYSRGLGSPLHF. In DNA form, the CDR3 reads TGTGCCAGCAGTTACTCGAGGGGGTTGGGTTCACCCCTCCACTTT. V gene TRBV6-5 combines with J gene TRBJ1-6, with D possibly matching TRBD1 (6 bases). Germline assignment: CDR1 MNHEY and CDR2 SVGAGI. The CDR3 consists of 15 residues. Trimming took off 0 bases at V and 9 bases at J, with 12 bases between the two ends.